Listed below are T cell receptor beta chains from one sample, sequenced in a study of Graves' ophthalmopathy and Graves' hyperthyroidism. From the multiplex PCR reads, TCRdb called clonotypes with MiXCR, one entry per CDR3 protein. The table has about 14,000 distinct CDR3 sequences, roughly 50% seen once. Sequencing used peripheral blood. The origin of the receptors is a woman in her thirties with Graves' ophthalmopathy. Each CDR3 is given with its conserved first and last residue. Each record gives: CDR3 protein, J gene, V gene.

CASTPSEAAEAFF,TRBJ1-1,TRBV19
CASSVGQYNSPLHF,TRBJ1-6,TRBV9
CASSLGRERDGYTF,TRBJ1-2,TRBV5-1
CASSLRGGGGSYEQYF,TRBJ2-7,TRBV7-3
CASSEDVGRSEQFF,TRBJ2-1,TRBV2
CASSYSGGAGGYTF,TRBJ1-2,TRBV6-5
CASSLGQLAEQYF,TRBJ2-7,TRBV5-1
CASSAGTGSSF,TRBJ2-7,TRBV5-6
CATRGYKTGELFF,TRBJ2-2,TRBV24-1
CASSESRSTYEQYF,TRBJ2-7,TRBV10-1
CASSVGGDSPLHF,TRBJ1-6,TRBV6-5
CASSSRGQKNYEQYF,TRBJ2-7,TRBV7-9
CASSEGRLYGQYF,TRBJ2-7,TRBV2
CASSLMGTGADTQYF,TRBJ2-3,TRBV5-1
CASSRQSNQPQHF,TRBJ1-5,TRBV10-2
CASSLGITGFLGPQHF,TRBJ1-5,TRBV19
CATSRVEFSYEQYF,TRBJ2-7,TRBV15
CASSYSSGGPETQYF,TRBJ2-5,TRBV6-2/TRBV6-3
CATSDSGSDSTDTQCF,TRBJ2-3,TRBV24-1
CASRTGGNQETQYF,TRBJ2-5,TRBV5-4
CASSVTGNVPYEQYF,TRBJ2-7,TRBV9
CASSLPGAGPTYEQYF,TRBJ2-7,TRBV5-6
CASSLNRRASGETQYF,TRBJ2-5,TRBV11-2
CASSLVAGGSYEQYF,TRBJ2-7,TRBV7-3
CASSQPGLAGVEQYF,TRBJ2-7,TRBV14
CSAEGGYNEQFF,TRBJ2-1,TRBV29-1
CASSLQGSFTDTQYF,TRBJ2-3,TRBV9
CASSLTGGEDTQYF,TRBJ2-3,TRBV7-3
CSATNRGRVSNQPQHF,TRBJ1-5,TRBV20-1
CASSQTGGGTEAFF,TRBJ1-1,TRBV2
CASSLANSNQPQHF,TRBJ1-5,TRBV19
CANYGYTF,TRBJ1-2,TRBV19
CATSDSGLVSADTQYF,TRBJ2-3,TRBV24-1
CASSFSRRDKETQYF,TRBJ2-5,TRBV28
CASSQDRLDEQYF,TRBJ2-7,TRBV4-2
CASTSSEGFANEQFF,TRBJ2-1,TRBV12-3/TRBV12-4
CASSHRDSDEKLFF,TRBJ1-4,TRBV19
CASSEEIAGDSNQPQHF,TRBJ1-5,TRBV2
CASSVGGRPEGDNEQFF,TRBJ2-1,TRBV10-1
CASSQEGTGATYEQYF,TRBJ2-7,TRBV4-2
CASSQLDSPSYNEQFF,TRBJ2-1,TRBV3-1
CSARDPPPTGIWGYTF,TRBJ1-2,TRBV20-1
CSVDGDPGQGDYEQYF,TRBJ2-7,TRBV29-1
CASRPPQGNTEAFF,TRBJ1-1,TRBV12-3/TRBV12-4
CASSPGGRYEQYF,TRBJ2-7,TRBV5-1
CASTGDASGELFF,TRBJ2-2,TRBV2
CASRRPLDTEAFF,TRBJ1-1,TRBV6-5
CASREGQGNYEQYF,TRBJ2-7,TRBV6-6
CSARGTSRETQYF,TRBJ2-5,TRBV20-1
CASSEGTGGYGYTF,TRBJ1-2,TRBV6-1
CASSLGGGPETQYF,TRBJ2-5,TRBV7-3
CSARVAGERDTQYF,TRBJ2-3,TRBV20-1